This T cell receptor (beta chain) was identified in a study of regulatory T cells in long-lasting Graves disease. iRepertoire HTBI primers and Arm-PCR of CDR3 regions built TCR beta libraries. Per the study methods: Overall, samples carried around 60 TRBV and 14 TRBJ segments. One entry per CDR3 protein, called by TCRdb with MiXCR from the multiplex PCR reads. V and J calls and clone size were set by TCRdb, not the authors. The data hold approximately 440,000 distinct CDR3 sequences, with around 20% observed a single time. On this clonotype itself: Relative to the germline gene, one junction end is altered; a read error may explain this.

Germline V CDR1 and CDR2: SQVTM, ANQGSEA. The CDR3 runs 14 residues. Time point noted: persistent/refractory GD, antithyroid drugs over 5 years with positive TRAb. Isolated PBMC RNA provided the starting material for the TCR library. This TCR was recovered from a female donor with Graves disease. This specimen was peripheral blood mononuclear cells (PBMCs), taken when the disease was refractory, from a patient treated with antithyroid drugs. The chain links TRBV29-1 to TRBJ2-7, with 7 bases fitting TRBD1. Written as DNA, the CDR3 is TGCAGCGTTGAGGGCACAGGGGCAAACTACGGGCAGTACTTC. It codes for CSVEGTGANYGQYF.